The entry below describes one T cell receptor (beta chain). The antigen is unknown. These data originate in a study of T cell repertoires in cytomegalovirus infection. Study observations and caveats: The cumulative frequency of public TCR beta families identified carriers of CMV plus the relevant HLA.

Each CDR3 protein is one row after TCRdb ran MiXCR on the reads. Of hundreds of thousands of distinct CDR3 sequences in the sample, about 33% are singletons; the top ten hold 15% to 20%. This receptor was obtained from a human donor in good health (CMV status not recorded). Some clones in this sample may be carry-over from other donors' samples. The specimen comprised cultured PBMCs, sampled from culture after CMV antigen stimulation.

The CDR3 region is CASSLDGDRVYF. CDR3 bases: TGTGCCAGCAGCTTAGACGGGGACAGAGTTTACTTC. V gene TRBV7-6 combines with J gene TRBJ2-5; 7 bases fit TRBD1. This CDR3 region has 12 residues. The V segment lost 1 base and the J segment 14 bases; nucleotides outside the gene matches: 7. Germline V gene lookup returns CDR1 SGHVS and CDR2 FNYEAQ.